The clone carrying this TCR beta chain has just a few counts. Its target is unknown. These data belong to a study of breast tumors, draining lymph nodes, adjacent tissues. Study-wide points: Tumors had less TCR diversity than lymph nodes, more than nontumor tissue.

The CDR3 spans 15 residues. Unmatched junction bases numbered 1, after V lost 2 bases and J lost 1 base. The germline V gene has CDR1 LGHDT and CDR2 YNNKEL (reference sequence). TCRdb re-called the multiplex PCR reads with MiXCR, one entry per CDR3 protein. The data contain about 80,000 distinct CDR3 sequences, roughly 19% of them singletons. Samples came from axillary lymph nodes draining the breast cancer. The sequenced sample was axillary lymph node tissue. The receptor was derived from a female donor with breast cancer. Some clones in this sample may be carry-over from other donors' samples. This chain uses TRBV3-1 with TRBJ2-3; 9 bases align to TRBD2. The DNA of the CDR3 is TGTGCCAGCAGCCAAACTAGCGGGCGCACAGATACGCAGTATTTT. It specifies CASSQTSGRTDTQYF.